What follows describes a single TCR beta chain. No antigen is known for it. Germline V gene lookup returns CDR1 SGHTA and CDR2 FQGNSA. Trimming stripped 5 bases from V and 2 bases from J, with 7 bases between. CDR3 length: 13 residues. Following RNA extraction, reverse transcription yielded cDNA that acted as the sequencing template. Some clones are missing from TCRdb's copy, which holds only in-frame ones; the method was immunoSEQ multiplex PCR. The data show hundreds of thousands of clones, with approximately 72% seen just once and roughly 1.2% held by the top ten. This sample is drawn from a study of CD8+ T cells in alopecia areata. Study at large: The authors scored treated patients' severity by affected scalp percentage.

Points from the study as a whole: Compared with normal scalp, lesional scalp had higher clonality and more expanded CD8+ clones.

Sample treatment: oral pan-JAK inhibitor, 5-10 mg twice daily. Specimens obtained from alopecia areata patients comprised lesional scalp punch biopsies and peripheral blood. Source: CD4+ T cells sorted from blood, taken around week 42, from a patient treated with tofacitinib. The receptor comes from a human donor with alopecia areata. The chain uses TRBV7-2 and TRBJ1-5; D not resolved. The CDR3 reads CASSIGRNQPQHF. For the CDR3, the DNA is TGTGCCAGCAGCATAGGGCGCAATCAGCCCCAGCATTTT.